Here is one TCR beta chain with its context. Its antigen target is currently unknown. It has no much larger one-base neighbor in the sample; base qualities were not kept. Using the deep immunoSEQ assay, multiplex PCR amplified TCR CDR3 regions from genomic DNA. For each cell subset, the extracted genomic DNA was distributed evenly across all wells of several immunoSEQ 96-well plates, and each plate served as one replicate. Each replicate PCR for sorted subsets received roughly 0.2 ug genomic DNA, equal to about 30,000 T cell genomes. Purified libraries were measured with a Qubit 3.0 fluorometer, size-checked on a Bioanalyzer 2100, and measured again with the KAPA Library Quantification kit. Every immunoSEQ 96-well plate was sequenced on a separate single-read 150-cycle Illumina NextSeq 550 flow cell. The authors' analysis ran thus. Because the immunoSEQ output held only junctional sequences and lacked quality scores, the filtering could not match the filtering applied to full-length reads. To assign V/J genes and CDR3, sequences were annotated using PyIR, a Python wrapper for IgBLAST v1.9, with IMGT germline references. Reads were filtered out if the reads had weak V/J assignments (E-value above 1e-6), no CDR3, stop codons, out-of-frame junctions, or ambiguous translated residues. V3J clonotypes were defined as sequences sharing an identical inferred V gene, J gene, and CDR3 amino acid sequence. Percentage overlap between repertoires was computed as shared unique clonotypes divided by the size of the smaller repertoire. RTK rarefaction, the Chao1 estimator, and Recon v2.1 estimates of unobserved clonotypes were used to assess repertoire richness. Generation probabilities for all TCRbeta clonotypes obtained by the gDNA method from a few donors were computed using OLGA. TCRdb stores this immuneACCESS table with in-frame sequences only. Part of the clones is absent; in the studies checked, under half of the shortfall reflects unresolved V genes, and no reason is known for the rest. V and J calls and clone size are those listed in that table; D and trimming were worked out from the DNA. A total of some 1,100,000 clones appear in this sample, 75% to 85% of them only once. The leading ten clones occupy 0.5% to 0.6% of the sample.

The data are from a study of shared clonotypes between healthy human individuals (TCRdb year 2020). Background on the whole study: A couple of women and a few men aged 18 to 49 years were included in the cohort. Per donor, three plates each were used for CD4 naive and CD4 memory, two for CD8 naive, and one for CD8 memory. The study deeply sequenced blood TCR repertoires of several healthy adults to estimate repertoire size and the extent of clonotype sharing between individuals. To increase sequencing depth and limit assay-specific biases, TCR repertoire library preparation and sequencing were carried out by different laboratories using diverse techniques. Between about 0.9 and 8.9 billion PBMCs per donor were obtained by leukapheresis. The full study reports these points: Even with the large sequencing depth, rarefaction of the sorted-subset datasets indicated that sequencing was incomplete. Larger estimated clonotype richness was generally found for naive subsets than for memory subsets. Compared with non-shared clonotypes, clonotypes shared by all four sorted-subset donors had higher generation probabilities. Pairwise subsampling led to the expectation that sequencing depth would affect the degree of clonotype sharing among donors. About 4.5% of naive CD4, around 4% of naive CD8, approximately 2% of memory CD4, and about 0.4% of memory CD8 clonotypes were shared across several donors. Because the study included a small number of donors, the genetic and exposure-history diversity represented was limited. Only blood was sampled, and tissue TCR repertoires likely differ from those in blood.

The donors were healthy, HIV-negative adults who had no recently reported acute infections or vaccinations. Every donor was a Caucasian adult living in Nashville, Tennessee, USA. CD4+ T cells were enriched by magnetic negative selection; naive cells were then positively selected on CD45RA, and the negative fraction formed the memory subset. Blood was obtained by leukapheresis, after which PBMCs were separated by Ficoll-Histopaque density gradient centrifugation and cryopreserved in liquid nitrogen vapor phase. Purity and quantity of every magnetically sorted T cell population were checked by analytical flow cytometry. Genomic DNA was isolated from every sorted fraction and measured by UV absorbance on a Nanodrop 2000c. The V end loses 1 base and the J end loses 5 bases, and a stretch of 17 bases separates them. From cysteine to phenylalanine, the CDR3 is 16 amino acids long. The entry retains the CDR3 DNA only, 48 bases that are in frame from base 1. From a lookup of the germline V gene, CDR1 and CDR2 are KGHSH and LQKENI.

Recombination connected TRBV18 to TRBJ2-5; the D element might be TRBD1 or TRBD2, as each aligns at 5 bases. This clonotype was sampled from a man aged 18 to 29 in good health. Some clones in this sample may be carry-over from other donors' samples. Sequenced: memory CD4+ T cells from PBMCs. The cell subset or site label here, explained by the study, means: CD45RA-negative fraction. The nucleotide sequence is given as TGTGCCAGCTCACCACTTGGCCCCGGGACGAGGGAGACCCAGTACTTC. This gives the protein CASSPLGPGTRETQYF.